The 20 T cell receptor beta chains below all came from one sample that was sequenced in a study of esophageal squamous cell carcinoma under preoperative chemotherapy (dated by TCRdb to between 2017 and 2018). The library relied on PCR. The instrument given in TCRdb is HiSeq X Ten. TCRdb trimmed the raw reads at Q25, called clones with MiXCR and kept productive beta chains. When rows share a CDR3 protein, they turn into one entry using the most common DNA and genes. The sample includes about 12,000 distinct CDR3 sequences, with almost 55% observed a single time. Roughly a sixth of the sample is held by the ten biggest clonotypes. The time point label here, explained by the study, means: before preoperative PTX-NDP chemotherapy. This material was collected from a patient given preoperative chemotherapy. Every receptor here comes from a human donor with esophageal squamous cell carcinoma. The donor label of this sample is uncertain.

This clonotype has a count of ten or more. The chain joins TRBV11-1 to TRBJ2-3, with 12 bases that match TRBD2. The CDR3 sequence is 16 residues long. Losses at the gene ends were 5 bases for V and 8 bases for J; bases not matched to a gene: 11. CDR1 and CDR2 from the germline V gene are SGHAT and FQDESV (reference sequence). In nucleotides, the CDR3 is TGTGCCAGCAGCACGACTAGCGGGAGTGGCATAGGTACGCAGTATTTT. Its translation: CASSTTSGSGIGTQYF.

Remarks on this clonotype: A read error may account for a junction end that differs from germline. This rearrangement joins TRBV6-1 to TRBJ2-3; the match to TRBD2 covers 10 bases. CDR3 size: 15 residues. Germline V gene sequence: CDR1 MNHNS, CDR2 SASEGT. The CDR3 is CASSEGTSATNTQYF. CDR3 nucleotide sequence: TGTGCCAGCAGCGAGGGGACTAGCGCCACAAATACGCAGTATTTT.

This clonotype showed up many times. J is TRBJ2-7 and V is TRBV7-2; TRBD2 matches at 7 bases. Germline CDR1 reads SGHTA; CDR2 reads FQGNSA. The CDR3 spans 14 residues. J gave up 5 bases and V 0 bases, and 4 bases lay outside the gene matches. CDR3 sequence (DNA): TGTGCCAGCAGCTTAGCGGCGGGAGCGAACGAGCAGTACTTC. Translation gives CASSLAAGANEQYF.

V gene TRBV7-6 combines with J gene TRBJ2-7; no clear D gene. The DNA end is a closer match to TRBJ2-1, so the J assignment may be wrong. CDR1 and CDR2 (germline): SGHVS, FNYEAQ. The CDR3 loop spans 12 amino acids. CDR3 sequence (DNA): TGTGCCAGCAGCTTAGTTTCCTACGAGCAGTTCTTC. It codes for CASSLVSYEQFF.

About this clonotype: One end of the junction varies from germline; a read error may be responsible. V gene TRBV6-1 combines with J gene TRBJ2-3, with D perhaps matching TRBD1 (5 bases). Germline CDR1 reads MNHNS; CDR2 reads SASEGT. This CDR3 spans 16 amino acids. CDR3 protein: CASRELGRSATNTQYF. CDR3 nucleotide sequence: TGTGCCAGCCGTGAATTGGGGCGGAGCGCCACAAACACGCAGTATTTT.

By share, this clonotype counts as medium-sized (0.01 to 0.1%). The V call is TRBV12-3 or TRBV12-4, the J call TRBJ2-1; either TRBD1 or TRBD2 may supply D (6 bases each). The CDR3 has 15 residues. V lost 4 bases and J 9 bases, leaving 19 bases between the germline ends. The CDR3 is CASSYEGGFMGEQFF. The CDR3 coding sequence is TGTGCCAGCAGTTACGAGGGGGGCTTTATGGGTGAGCAGTTCTTC.

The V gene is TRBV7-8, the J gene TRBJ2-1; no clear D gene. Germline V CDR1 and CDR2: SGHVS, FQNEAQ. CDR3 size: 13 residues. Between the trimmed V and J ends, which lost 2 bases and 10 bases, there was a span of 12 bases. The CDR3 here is CASSLTSTYEQFF. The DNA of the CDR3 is TGTGCCAGCAGCTTAACTTCTACGTACGAGCAGTTCTTC.

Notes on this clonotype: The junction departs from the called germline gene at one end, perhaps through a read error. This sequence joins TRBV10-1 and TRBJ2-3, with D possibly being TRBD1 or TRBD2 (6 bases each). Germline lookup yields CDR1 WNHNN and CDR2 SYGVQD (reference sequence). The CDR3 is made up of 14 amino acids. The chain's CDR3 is CAGRGGRDPETQYF. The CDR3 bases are TGCGCGGGCAGAGGGGGGCGGGACCCAGAGACCCAGTATTTC.

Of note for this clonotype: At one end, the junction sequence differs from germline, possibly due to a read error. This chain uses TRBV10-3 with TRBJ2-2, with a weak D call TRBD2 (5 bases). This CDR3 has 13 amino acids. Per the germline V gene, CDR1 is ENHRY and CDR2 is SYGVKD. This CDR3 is CAKGCANTGEQFF. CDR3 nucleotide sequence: TGTGCCAAGGGCTGTGCGAACACCGGGGAGCAGTTTTTT.

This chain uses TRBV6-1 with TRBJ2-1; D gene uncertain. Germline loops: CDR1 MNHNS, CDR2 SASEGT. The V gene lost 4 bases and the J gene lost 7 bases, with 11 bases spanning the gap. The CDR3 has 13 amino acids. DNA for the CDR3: TGTGCCAGCAGTGTTTCAGGTCTTAATGAGCAGTTCTTC. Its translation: CASSVSGLNEQFF.

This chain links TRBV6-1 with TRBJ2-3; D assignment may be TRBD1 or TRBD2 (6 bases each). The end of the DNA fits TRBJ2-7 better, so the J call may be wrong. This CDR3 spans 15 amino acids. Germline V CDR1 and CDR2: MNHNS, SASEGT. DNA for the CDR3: TGTGCCAGCAGTGAAAACGAGGGGGGACCCTACGAGCAGTACTTC. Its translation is CASSENEGGPYEQYF.

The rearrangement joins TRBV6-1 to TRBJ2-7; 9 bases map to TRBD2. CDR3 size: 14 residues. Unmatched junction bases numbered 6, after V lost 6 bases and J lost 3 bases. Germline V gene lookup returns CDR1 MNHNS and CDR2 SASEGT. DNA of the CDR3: TGTGCCAGCAGCTGGCTAGCGGGGAACTACGAGCAGTACTTC. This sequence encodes CASSWLAGNYEQYF.

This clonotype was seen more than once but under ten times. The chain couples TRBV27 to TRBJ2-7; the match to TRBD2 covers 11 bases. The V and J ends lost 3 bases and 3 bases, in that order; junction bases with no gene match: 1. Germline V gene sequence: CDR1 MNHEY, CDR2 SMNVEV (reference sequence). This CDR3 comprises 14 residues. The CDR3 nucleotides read TGTGCCAGCAGTTTGGGGACTAGCGGCTACGAGCAGTACTTC. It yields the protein CASSLGTSGYEQYF.

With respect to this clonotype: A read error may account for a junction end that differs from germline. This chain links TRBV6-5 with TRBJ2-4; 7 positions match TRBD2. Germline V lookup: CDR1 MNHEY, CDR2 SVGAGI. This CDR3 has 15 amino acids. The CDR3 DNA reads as TGTGCCAGCAGTTTGGGGGGGGGGAGCACAAATATGCAGTATTTC. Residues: CASSLGGGSTNMQYF.

The CDR3 DNA is TGTGCCAGGGGTTTCGGGGGGGGGGAGGCAGATACGCAGTACTTC. Translating gives CARGFGGGEADTQYF. V and J are TRBV6-1 and TRBJ2-3; 8 bases are a match to TRBD2. The J call could be wrong; TRBJ2-7 is a better fit for the DNA end. CDR1 MNHNS and CDR2 SASEGT come from the germline V gene. The CDR3 runs to 15 residues.

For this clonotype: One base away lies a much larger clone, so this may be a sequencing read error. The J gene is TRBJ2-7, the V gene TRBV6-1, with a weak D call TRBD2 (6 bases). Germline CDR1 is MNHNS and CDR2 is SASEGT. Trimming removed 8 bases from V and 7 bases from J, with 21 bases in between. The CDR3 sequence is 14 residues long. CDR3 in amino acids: CASALGEGGNEQYF. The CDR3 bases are TGTGCCAGCGCCCTAGGTGAGGGAGGCAATGAGCAGTACTTC.

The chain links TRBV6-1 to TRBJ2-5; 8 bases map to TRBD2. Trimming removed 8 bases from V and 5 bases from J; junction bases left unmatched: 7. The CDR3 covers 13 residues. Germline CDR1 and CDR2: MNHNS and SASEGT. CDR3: CASFLREGETQYF. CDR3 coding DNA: TGTGCCAGCTTTCTCCGGGAGGGGGAGACCCAGTACTTC.

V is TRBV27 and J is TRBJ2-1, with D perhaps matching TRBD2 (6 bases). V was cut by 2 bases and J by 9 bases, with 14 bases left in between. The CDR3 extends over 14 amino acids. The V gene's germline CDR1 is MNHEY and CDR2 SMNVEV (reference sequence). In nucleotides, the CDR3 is TGTGCCAGCAGTTTAGACAGACTAGAACGTGAGCAGTTCTTC. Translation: CASSLDRLEREQFF.

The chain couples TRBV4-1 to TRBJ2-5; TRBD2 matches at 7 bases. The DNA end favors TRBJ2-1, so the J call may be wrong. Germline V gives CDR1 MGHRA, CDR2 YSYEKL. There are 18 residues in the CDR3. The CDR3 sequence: CASSQEVGRLAGGNEQFF. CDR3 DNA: TGCGCCAGCAGCCAAGAAGTAGGGCGGTTAGCGGGCGGGAATGAGCAGTTCTTC.

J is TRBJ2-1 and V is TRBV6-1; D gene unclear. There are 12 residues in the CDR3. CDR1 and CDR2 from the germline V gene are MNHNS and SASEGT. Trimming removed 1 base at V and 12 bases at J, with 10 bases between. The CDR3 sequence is CASSEVNVVQFF. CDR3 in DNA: TGTGCCAGCAGTGAAGTCAACGTCGTGCAGTTCTTC.